This T cell receptor (beta chain) was observed in a study of vaccination effects on CD4 cells after COVID-19. The repertoire was sequenced with immunoSEQ multiplex PCR; TCRdb's copy has only in-frame clones and lacks some. The sample lists over 30,000 clones; roughly 86% were seen once. CD4+ T cells specific for antigen were expanded with viral peptide pools by the ViraFEST assay before sequencing. Between days 9 and 11 of culture, CD4+ T cells were separated out. The cohort was immunized with two doses of either the BNT162b2 or mRNA-1273 vaccine. As regards this clone: Its specificity is not known.

CDR1 is PRHDT and CDR2 is FYEKMQ in the germline V gene (reference sequence). The CDR3 spans 12 residues. Trimming shortened V by 5 bases and J by 5 bases, and 9 bases separated the two germline ends. The clonotype comes from a human donor who received a COVID-19 vaccine. Some clones in this sample may be carry-over from other donors' samples. The sequenced sample was CD4+ T cells from PBMCs cultured with HCoV-NL63 spike peptides, obtained after COVID-19 vaccination. V gene TRBV13 combines with J gene TRBJ2-5, with unresolved D. CDR3 DNA sequence: TGTGCCAGCAGCCTTGACGCGGAGACCCAGTACTTC. Translation: CASSLDAETQYF. Filled out from reference TRBV13 and TRBJ2-5, the complete variable domain reads AAGVIQSPRHLIKEKRETATLKCYPIPRHDTVYWYQQGPGQDPQFLISFYEKMQSDKGSIPDRFSAQQFSDYHSELNMSSLELGDSALYFCASSLDAETQYFGPGTRLLVL.